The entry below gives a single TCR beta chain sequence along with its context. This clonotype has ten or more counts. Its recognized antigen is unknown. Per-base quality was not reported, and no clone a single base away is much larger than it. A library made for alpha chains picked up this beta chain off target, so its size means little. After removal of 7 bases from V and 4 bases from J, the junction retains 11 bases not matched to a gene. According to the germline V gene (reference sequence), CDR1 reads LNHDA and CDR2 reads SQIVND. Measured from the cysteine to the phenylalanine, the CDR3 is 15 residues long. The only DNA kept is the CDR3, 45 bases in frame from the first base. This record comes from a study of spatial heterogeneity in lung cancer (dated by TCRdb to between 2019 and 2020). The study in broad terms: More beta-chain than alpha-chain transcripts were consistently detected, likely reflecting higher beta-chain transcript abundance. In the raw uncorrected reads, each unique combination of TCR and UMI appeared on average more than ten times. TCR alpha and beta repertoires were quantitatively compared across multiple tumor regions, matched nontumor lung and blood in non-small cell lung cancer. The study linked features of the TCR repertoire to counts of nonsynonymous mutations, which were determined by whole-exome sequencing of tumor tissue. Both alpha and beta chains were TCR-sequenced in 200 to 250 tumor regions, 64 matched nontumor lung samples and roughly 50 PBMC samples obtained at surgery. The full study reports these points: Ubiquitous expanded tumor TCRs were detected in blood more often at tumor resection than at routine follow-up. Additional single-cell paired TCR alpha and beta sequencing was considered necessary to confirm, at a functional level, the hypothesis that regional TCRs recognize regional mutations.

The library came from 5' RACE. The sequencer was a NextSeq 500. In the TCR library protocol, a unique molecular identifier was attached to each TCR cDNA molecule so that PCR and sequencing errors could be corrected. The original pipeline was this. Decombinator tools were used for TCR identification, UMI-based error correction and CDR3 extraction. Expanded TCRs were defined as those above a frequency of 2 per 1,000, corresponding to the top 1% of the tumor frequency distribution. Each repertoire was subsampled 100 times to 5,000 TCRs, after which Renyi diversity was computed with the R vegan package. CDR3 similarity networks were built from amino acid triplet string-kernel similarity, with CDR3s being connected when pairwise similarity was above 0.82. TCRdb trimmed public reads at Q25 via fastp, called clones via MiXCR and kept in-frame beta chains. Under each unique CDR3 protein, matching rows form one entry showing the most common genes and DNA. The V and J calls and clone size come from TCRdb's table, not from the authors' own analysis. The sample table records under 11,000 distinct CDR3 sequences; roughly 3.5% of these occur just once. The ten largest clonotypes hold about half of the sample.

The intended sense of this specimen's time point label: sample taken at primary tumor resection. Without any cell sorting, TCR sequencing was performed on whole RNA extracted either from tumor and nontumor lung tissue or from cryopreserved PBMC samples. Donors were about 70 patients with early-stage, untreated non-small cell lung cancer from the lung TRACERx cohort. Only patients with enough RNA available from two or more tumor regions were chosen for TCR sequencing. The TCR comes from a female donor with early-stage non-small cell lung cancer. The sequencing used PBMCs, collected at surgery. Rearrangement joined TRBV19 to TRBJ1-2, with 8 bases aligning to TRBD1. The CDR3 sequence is CASTRGQGSSYGYTF. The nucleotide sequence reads TGTGCCAGTACCCGCGGACAGGGTAGTAGCTATGGCTACACCTTC.